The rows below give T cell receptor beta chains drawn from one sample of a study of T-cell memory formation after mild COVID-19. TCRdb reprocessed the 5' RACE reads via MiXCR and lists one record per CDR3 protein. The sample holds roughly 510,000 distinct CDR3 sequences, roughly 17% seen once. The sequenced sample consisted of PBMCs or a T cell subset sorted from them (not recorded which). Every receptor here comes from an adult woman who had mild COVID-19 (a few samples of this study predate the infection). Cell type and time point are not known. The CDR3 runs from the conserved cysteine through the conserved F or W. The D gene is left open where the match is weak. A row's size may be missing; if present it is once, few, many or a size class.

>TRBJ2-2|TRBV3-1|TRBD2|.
TGTGCCAGCAGCCAAGAACTAGCGGGCGTCGGGGAGCTGTTTTTT
CASSQELAGVGELFF
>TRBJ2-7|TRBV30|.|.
TGTGCCTGGAGTGTACAGGTCGAGCAGTACTTC
CAWSVQVEQYF
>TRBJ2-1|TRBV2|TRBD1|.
TGTGCCAGCACCGGGACAGGGGAAGGTGAGCAGTTCTTC
CASTGTGEGEQFF
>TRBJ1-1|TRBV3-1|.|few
TGTGCCAGCAGCCCCGCAGGTTGGAGCACTGAAGCTTTCTTT
CASSPAGWSTEAFF
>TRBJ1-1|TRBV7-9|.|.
TGTGCCAGCAGCCAAGGCAGGGGAATGAACACTGAAGCTTTCTTT
CASSQGRGMNTEAFF
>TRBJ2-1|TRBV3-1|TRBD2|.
TGTGCCAGCAGCCAAGAGTTTGGGACTAGTTCAAATGAGCAGTTCTTC
CASSQEFGTSSNEQFF
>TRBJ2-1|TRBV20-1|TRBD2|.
TGCAGTGCTAGCCCCATAGCGGGGGGGCGAGATGAGCAGTTCTTC
CSASPIAGGRDEQFF
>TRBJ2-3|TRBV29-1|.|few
TGCAGCGTTGAAGATCGGGTAGCGGCTAGCACAGATACGCAGTATTTT
CSVEDRVAASTDTQYF
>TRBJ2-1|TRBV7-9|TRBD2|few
TGTGCCAGCAGCTTACGAGCGGGGTTCAATGAGCAGTTCTTC
CASSLRAGFNEQFF
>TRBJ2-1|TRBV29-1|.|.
TGCAGCGTTGGAGAGGGTGGTCCCTGGGGGCAGTTCTTC
CSVGEGGPWGQFF
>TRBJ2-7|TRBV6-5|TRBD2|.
TGTGCCAGCAGTTACTCGGTTAGCGGGACGTACGAGCAGTACTTC
CASSYSVSGTYEQYF
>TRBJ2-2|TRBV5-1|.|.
TGCGCCAGCAGCCCCTGGGACATCCAAGGGACCGGGGAGCTGTTTTTT
CASSPWDIQGTGELFF
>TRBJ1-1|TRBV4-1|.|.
TGCGCCAGCAGCCAAGACTGGTCGAACACTGAAGCTTTCTTT
CASSQDWSNTEAFF
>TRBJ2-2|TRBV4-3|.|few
TGCGCCAGCAGCCAAGAGAAAAAGTTCGGGGGCCCCTTCGGGGAGCTGTTTTTT
CASSQEKKFGGPFGELFF
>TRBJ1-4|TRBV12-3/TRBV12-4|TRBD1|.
TGTGCCAGCACTTTAAGTGGACAGGGGGGAGAGAAACTGTTTTTT
CASTLSGQGGEKLFF
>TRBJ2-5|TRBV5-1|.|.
TGCGCCACCAGCGCAGCGAGGGGTTTTCAAGAGACCCAGTACTTC
CATSAARGFQETQYF
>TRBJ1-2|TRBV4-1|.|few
TGCGCCAGCAGCCAAATGGTCCTCCTCGACCCTGCCAGCGCCTATGGCTACACCTTC
CASSQMVLLDPASAYGYTF
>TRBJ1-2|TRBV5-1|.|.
TGCGCCAGCTCGAGGACACCTGATGGCTACACCTTC
CASSRTPDGYTF
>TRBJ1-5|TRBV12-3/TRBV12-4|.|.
TGTGCCAGCAGTTTAGTCTCTGACACCGGGGTCGGCAATCAGCCCCAGCATTTT
CASSLVSDTGVGNQPQHF
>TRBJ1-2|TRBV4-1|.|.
TGCGCCAGCGGACAGCCCCAGCGGACTGGAGGCTACACCTTC
CASGQPQRTGGYTF
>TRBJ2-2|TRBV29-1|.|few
TGCAGCGTTGACAGGGCACCGAACACCGGGGAGCTGTTTTTT
CSVDRAPNTGELFF
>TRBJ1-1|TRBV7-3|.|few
TGTGCCAGCAGCTTAACGCTGCAGACTGAAGCTTTCTTT
CASSLTLQTEAFF
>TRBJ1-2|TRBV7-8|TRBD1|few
TGTGCCAGCAGCTTCGCCGAGCAAACCAGGGGGCCCGTCTATGGCTACACCTTC
CASSFAEQTRGPVYGYTF
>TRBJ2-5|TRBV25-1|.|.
TGTGCCAGCAGTGGTAGCTACAGAATTAGCCAAGAGACCCAGTACTTC
CASSGSYRISQETQYF
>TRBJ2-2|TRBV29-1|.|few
TGCAGCGTTGGCCCGGGAACAGACACCGGGGAGCTGTTTTTT
CSVGPGTDTGELFF
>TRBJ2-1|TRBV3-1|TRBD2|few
TGTGCCAGCAGCCTTCTAGCGGGTTTGGATGAGCAGTTCTTC
CASSLLAGLDEQFF
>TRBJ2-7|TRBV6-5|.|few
TGTGCCAGCGGCCTCGACGCGGGCTACGAGCAGTACTTC
CASGLDAGYEQYF
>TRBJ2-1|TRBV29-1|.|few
TGCAGCGCGACAGGGAGGGCCTACAATGAGCAGTTCTTC
CSATGRAYNEQFF
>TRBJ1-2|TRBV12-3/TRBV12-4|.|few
TGTGCCAGCAGTTTAAGTGGGGATGGGAACTATGGCTACACCTTC
CASSLSGDGNYGYTF
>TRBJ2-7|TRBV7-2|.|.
TGTGCCAGCAGCTCCTGGACCGCGAAAGACTCCTACGAGCAGTACTTC
CASSSWTAKDSYEQYF
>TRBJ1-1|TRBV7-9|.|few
TGTGCCAGCAGCCGTCCAACGACTGAAGCTTTCTTT
CASSRPTTEAFF
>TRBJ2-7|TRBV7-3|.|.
TGTGCCAGCAGCCCCGGGCCCTCCTCCGAGCAGTACTTC
CASSPGPSSEQYF
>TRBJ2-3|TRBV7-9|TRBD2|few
TGTGCCAGCAGCTTTCCGTTAGCGGGAGTTAGCACAGATACGCAGTATTTT
CASSFPLAGVSTDTQYF
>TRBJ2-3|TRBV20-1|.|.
TGCAGTGCTATCCGGGGGTACACAGATACGCAGTATTTT
CSAIRGYTDTQYF
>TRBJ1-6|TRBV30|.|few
TGTGCCTGGAGGGGATGGTACAGGAAGGCCCATTTTTCACCCCTCCACTTT
CAWRGWYRKAHFSPLHF
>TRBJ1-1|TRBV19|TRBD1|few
TGTGCCAGTAGGCCAGGGGGCCTAACTGAAGCTTTCTTT
CASRPGGLTEAFF
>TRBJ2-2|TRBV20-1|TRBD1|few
TGCAGTGCTAGACACAGGGGATACACCGGGGAGCTGTTTTTT
CSARHRGYTGELFF
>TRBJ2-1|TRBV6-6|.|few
TGTGCCAGCAGCTACTCCGGAGCTGAGCAGTTCTTC
CASSYSGAEQFF
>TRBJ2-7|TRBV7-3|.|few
TGTGCCAGCAGCGTGACGCGGGACTCCTACGAGCAGTACTTC
CASSVTRDSYEQYF
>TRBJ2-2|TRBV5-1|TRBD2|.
TGCGCCAGCAGCTCGCTAGCGGTGACGAACACCGGGGAGCTGTTTTTT
CASSSLAVTNTGELFF
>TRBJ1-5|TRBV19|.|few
TGTGCCAGTAGTGATCCCGGGACAATTCAGCCCCAGCATTTT
CASSDPGTIQPQHF
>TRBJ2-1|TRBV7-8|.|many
TGTGCCAGCAGCTTAGCACTAGGGAGCTCCTACAATGAGCAGTTCTTC
CASSLALGSSYNEQFF
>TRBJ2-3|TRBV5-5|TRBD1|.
TGTGCCAGCAGCTTGGCTACGATGAACCCGGGACAGGGGGCTAGCACAGATACGCAGTATTTT
CASSLATMNPGQGASTDTQYF
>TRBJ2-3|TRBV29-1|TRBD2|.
TGCAGCGTTGAAGGCGGGAGGGACCAGTATACAGATACGCAGTATTTT
CSVEGGRDQYTDTQYF
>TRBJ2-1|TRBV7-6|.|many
TGTGCCAGCAGCTTGGCCTATGAGCAGTTCTTC
CASSLAYEQFF
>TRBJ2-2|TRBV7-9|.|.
TGTGCCAGCAGCCCACGGGGCCTCACATACACCGGGGAGCTGTTTTTT
CASSPRGLTYTGELFF
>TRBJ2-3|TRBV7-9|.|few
TGTGCCAGCTGCCTCGGAGGGGATACGCAGTATTTT
CASCLGGDTQYF
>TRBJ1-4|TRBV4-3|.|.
TGCGCCAGCAGCCAAGATAGGGCCGAGGAAAAACTGTTTTTT
CASSQDRAEEKLFF
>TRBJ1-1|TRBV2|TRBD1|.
TGTGCCAGCAGATCCGAGAAACAGGGGCCTTGGGATGCTTTCTTT
CASRSEKQGPWDAFF
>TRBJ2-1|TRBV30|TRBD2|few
TGTGCCTGGAGCGGGGAGCCGGGAGGGCCTCCAAATGAGCAGTTCTTC
CAWSGEPGGPPNEQFF
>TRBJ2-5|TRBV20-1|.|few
TGCAGTGCTAGTACAGGGGAGGGCAAAGAGACCCAGTACTTC
CSASTGEGKETQYF